One and the same sample provided the 9 T cell receptor beta chains below, sequenced in a study of tumor-infiltrating lymphocytes in primary liver carcinoma. The researchers produced TCR beta cDNA from approximately 550 ng total RNA with a constant-region primer. Libraries covering TCR beta were generated through three nested multiplex PCR rounds (using a slightly modified ARM-PCR). Primers for the first two PCR rounds were TRBV1-TRBV30 forward primers and a C-beta reverse primer (roughly 10 cycles per round). One entry per CDR3 protein results from TCRdb running MiXCR on the multiplex PCR reads. The table records some 20,000 distinct CDR3 sequences, roughly three quarters of them present only once. Co-extraction of RNA and DNA was performed on about 20-32 mg of unsorted bulk tissue. Source material: liver tumor tissue from sampling region 4. As for subset: tumor region T4, right-lateral pole. Receptors originate from a woman in her thirties with primary liver carcinoma and hepatitis B virus infection.

The rearrangement uses TRBV7-8 and TRBJ2-3, with D unclear. Germline V gene sequence: CDR1 SGHVS, CDR2 FQNEAQ. The CDR3 is made up of 13 amino acids. Trimming left V 10 bases short and J 8 bases short, with 19 bases between. In DNA form, the CDR3 reads TGTGCCAACAACTTAGGTGGGGTGAGTACGCAGTATTTT. It translates to CANNLGGVSTQYF. Full variable domain (remainder filled in from reference TRBV7-8 and TRBJ2-3): GAGVSQSPRYKVAKRGQDVALRCDPISGHVSLFWYQQALGQGPEFLTYFQNEAQLDKSGLPSDRFFAERPEGSVSTLKIQRTQQEDSAVYLCANNLGGVSTQYFGPGTRLTVL.

On this clonotype: A junction end diverges from the germline sequence, so it may reflect a read error. This chain uses TRBV4-2 with TRBJ1-2, with D maybe TRBD1 (6 bases). The germline V gene encodes CDR1 LGHNA and CDR2 YNFKEQ. CDR3 length equals 12 residues. The CDR3 DNA reads TGTACCAGCAGCCCGGGACACCATGGCTGCACCTTC. It codes for CTSSPGHHGCTF.

This clonotype was seen a few times. The junction departs from germline at one end; a sequencing error may be responsible. CDR3: CASSPRPVDTQYF. CDR3 nucleotide sequence: TGTGCCAGCAGCCCCCGGCCCGTAGATACACAGTATTTT. This chain connects TRBV6-5 to TRBJ2-3; D call uncertain. CDR1 and CDR2 from the germline V gene are MNHEY and SVGAGI. CDR3 size: 13 residues.

Many counts were recorded for this clonotype. The V and J genes are TRBV29-1 and TRBJ2-5, with a weak D call TRBD2 (6 bases). The CDR3 has 13 amino acids. Germline assignment: CDR1 SQVTM and CDR2 ANQGSEA. Deletions cut 2 bases from V and 4 bases from J, with 11 bases between. The chain's CDR3 is CSVEIGGAETQYF. DNA of the CDR3: TGCAGCGTTGAAATCGGGGGAGCAGAGACCCAGTACTTC.

This rearrangement joins TRBV28 to TRBJ2-2; 9 bases are a match to TRBD2. This CDR3 spans 15 amino acids. V shed 10 bases and J 3 bases; nucleotides not matched to a gene: 9. CDR1 and CDR2 (germline): MDHEN, SYDVKM. CDR3 in amino acids: CAINGGRADTGELFF. The CDR3 nucleotides read TGTGCCATCAATGGCGGGAGGGCTGACACCGGGGAGCTGTTTTTT.

A remark on this clonotype: One end of the junction does not line up with germline, which may come from a read error. The rearrangement links TRBV11-3 to TRBJ2-1, with D possibly called TRBD1 or TRBD2 (5 bases each). The CDR3 is made up of 17 amino acids. Germline loops: CDR1 SGHNT, CDR2 YENEEA. The DNA for the CDR3 is TGTGCCAGCAACTTAGATCTGCCAGGGAGTTCCTACAATGAGCAGTTCTTC. It yields the protein CASNLDLPGSSYNEQFF.

This clonotype showed up many times. The V call is TRBV12-3 or TRBV12-4, the J call TRBJ2-1; a weak D match, TRBD1 (6 bases). Deletions cut 7 bases from V and 6 bases from J, with 16 bases between. The CDR3 has 14 residues. The CDR3 coding sequence is TGTGCCAGCAATACCGGGACACTATCCAATGAGCAGTTCTTC. Translated, it gives CASNTGTLSNEQFF.

Comment on this clonotype: Given the absence of the conserved phenylalanine or tryptophan at the CDR3 end, a read error is likely. V is TRBV28 and J is TRBJ1-4; 9 bases fit TRBD1. Per germline, CDR1 MDHEN and CDR2 SYDVKM. The length of the CDR3 is 15 residues. V dropped 6 bases and J dropped 10; count of bases not matched to a gene: 12. The CDR3 DNA reads as TGTGCCAGCAGGCCTTTCCGGGACAGGGCTGGAAAACTGTTTTAT. This translates into CASRPFRDRAGKLFY.

This clonotype is termed medium-sized. V is TRBV10-2 and J is TRBJ2-1; D is perhaps TRBD2 (5 bases). The CDR3 runs to 16 residues. Germline V gives CDR1 WSHSY, CDR2 SAAADI. V lost 10 bases, J lost 7 bases, and 26 bases lay in between. The CDR3 DNA sequence: TGCGCCACCCAAACAATTCGCCTAGAACGAGGGAATGAGCAGTTCTTC. Translated: CATQTIRLERGNEQFF.